This entry concerns a single TCR beta chain. At one of its ends the junction is not consistent with the germline gene, which may arise from a read error. The sample is drawn from a study of regulatory T cells in long-lasting Graves disease. Documented time point: newly diagnosed GD, antithyroid drugs for less than 3 months. The TCR library used RNA extracted from PBMCs. This CDR3 contains 12 residues. Looked up from germline, CDR1 is LGHDT and CDR2 is YNNKEL (reference sequence). Construction of TCR beta libraries relied on iRepertoire HTBI primers and on Arm-PCR targeting CDR3 regions. TCRdb itself ran the multiplex PCR reads through MiXCR, one entry per CDR3 protein. This table holds hundreds of thousands of distinct CDR3 sequences, roughly 18% found once.

The chain couples TRBV3-1 to TRBJ2-7; D is ambiguous. The source of this sequence is a female donor with Graves disease. The source was peripheral blood mononuclear cells (PBMCs), collected at new diagnosis, from a patient treated with antithyroid drugs. The CDR3 nucleotides read TGTGCCAGCGGCCAAGACCAGTACGAGCAGTACTTC. As protein: CASGQDQYEQYF.